These 26 T cell receptor beta chains share one sample of origin, sequenced in a study of CD8 T cells in ankylosing spondylitis. One entry per CDR3 protein, called by TCRdb with MiXCR from the 5' RACE reads. Here the sample spans around 340,000 distinct CDR3 sequences, 20% being singletons. Source material: blood, either unsorted or a sorted T cell fraction (not recorded which). The receptors shown here come from a male donor with ankylosing spondylitis or in good health (not recorded which).

This clonotype showed up many times. The chain recombines TRBV12-3 or TRBV12-4 with TRBJ2-1; no clear D. V shed 1 base and J shed 5 bases, with 6 bases lying between them. The CDR3 consists of 13 residues. CDR3 sequence reads: CASSLVGNNEQFF. CDR3 DNA sequence: TGTGCCAGCAGTTTAGTAGGGAACAATGAGCAGTTCTTC.

The V call is TRBV28, the J call TRBJ2-1; the D gene could be TRBD1 or TRBD2 (5 bases each). Germline V lookup: CDR1 MDHEN, CDR2 SYDVKM. Trimming took 2 bases from V and 8 from J, leaving 13 bases between them. The length of the CDR3 is 14 residues. CDR3 DNA: TGTGCCAGCAGTTTACAGGCTGGGGGTCATGAGCAGTTCTTC. This sequence encodes CASSLQAGGHEQFF.

In this sample, this clonotype turned up a few times. CDR3 coding DNA: TGTGCCACCAGCAGGGAGGCAGGGTCCTACGAGCAGTACTTC. It specifies CATSREAGSYEQYF. The V gene is TRBV15, the J gene TRBJ2-7, with D perhaps matching TRBD1 or TRBD2 (5 bases each). This CDR3 spans 14 amino acids. V lost 3 bases, J lost 1 base, and 10 bases lay in between. CDR1 is LNHNV and CDR2 is YYDKDF in the germline V gene (reference sequence).

The chain uses TRBV12-3 or TRBV12-4 and TRBJ1-2; D remains ambiguous. This CDR3 has 13 residues. Trimming removed 8 bases at V and 3 bases at J, with 13 bases between. The CDR3 loop reads CASREAVHYGYTF. The DNA of the CDR3 is TGTGCCAGCCGTGAGGCCGTTCACTATGGCTACACCTTC.

V is TRBV28 and J is TRBJ2-1; D may be TRBD2 (6 bases). Per the germline V gene, CDR1 is MDHEN and CDR2 is SYDVKM. The V and J ends lost 6 bases and 3 bases respectively, with 18 bases between them. The CDR3 runs 16 residues. Here the CDR3 DNA reads TGTGCCAGCAGCCTTGTGAGGCGGGGTGGCTACAATGAGCAGTTCTTC. Its translation is CASSLVRRGGYNEQFF.

In its sample, this clonotype was seen many times. This chain connects TRBV5-1 to TRBJ1-1; D is uncertain. Per germline, CDR1 SGHRS and CDR2 YFSETQ. The V end lost 4 bases, the J end lost 2 bases, and 15 bases lay between the germline ends. The CDR3 has 15 amino acids. The CDR3, as DNA: TGCGCCAGCAGCCCGCCGGACTGGGATAACACTGAAGCTTTCTTT. It is translated as CASSPPDWDNTEAFF.

This clonotype was counted a few times. The J gene is TRBJ2-7, the V gene TRBV11-2, with 8 positions matching TRBD2. The CDR3 sequence is 16 residues long. Trimming at V came to 1 base and at J to 5 bases, leaving 10 bases not matched to a gene. Germline CDR1 SGHAT, CDR2 FQNNGV. The CDR3 sequence is CASSLGISGIFDEQYF. The DNA for the CDR3 is TGTGCCAGCAGCTTAGGGATTAGCGGGATTTTCGACGAGCAGTACTTC.

V and J are TRBV11-1 and TRBJ2-1; 10 bases line up with TRBD2. This CDR3 is 20 amino acids long. The junction had 18 bases not matched to a gene; V was cut back by 5 bases and J by 2 bases. Germline values: CDR1 SGHAT, CDR2 FQDESV (reference sequence). The CDR3 nucleotides are TGTGCCAGCAGCCCCCGGCGGGCCAGCGGGGGGGCTAAGACCTACAATGAGCAGTTCTTC. It translates to CASSPRRASGGAKTYNEQFF.

This clonotype was recorded a few times. The CDR3 reads CASSEAGDTAYEQYF. The CDR3 region has the DNA TGTGCCAGCAGTGAAGCAGGAGACACTGCCTACGAGCAGTACTTC. The chain carries TRBV6-1 and TRBJ2-7; D is unresolved. Germline V lookup: CDR1 MNHNS, CDR2 SASEGT. The CDR3 runs 15 residues. Between the trimmed V and J ends, which lost 0 bases and 2 bases, there was a span of 11 bases.

The chain employs TRBV21-1 and TRBJ1-2; the DNA was not compared with TRBD1, the D call given in the table. TRBV21-1 has pseudogene status. The CDR3 has 13 residues. The CDR3 sequence is CGTPNRENYGYTF. DNA for the CDR3: TGTGGCACCCCCAACAGGGAGAACTATGGCTACACCTTC.

V usage is TRBV5-1 and J usage is TRBJ2-7, with D possibly matching TRBD2 (6 bases). Trimming shortened V by 4 bases and J by 7 bases, and 18 bases separated the two germline ends. This CDR3 contains 14 residues. CDR1 and CDR2 from the germline V gene are SGHRS and YFSETQ. DNA of the CDR3: TGCGCCAGCAGCGCCTCGGGAGAGGAATGGGAGCAGTACTTC. Translating gives CASSASGEEWEQYF. Filled out from reference TRBV5-1 and TRBJ2-7, the complete variable domain reads KAGVTQTPRYLIKTRGQQVTLSCSPISGHRSVSWYQQTPGQGLQFLFEYFSETQRNKGNFPGRFSGRQFSNSRSEMNVSTLELGDSALYLCASSASGEEWEQYFGPGTRLTVT.

The CDR3 sequence is CASSEYKEETQYF. The CDR3 nucleotides are TGCGCCAGCAGTGAGTACAAGGAAGAGACCCAGTACTTC. The chain links TRBV10-1 to TRBJ2-5; D is unresolved. Germline lookup yields CDR1 WNHNN and CDR2 SYGVQD (reference sequence). The germline V and J ends were trimmed by 1 base and 3 bases, with 6 bases remaining between them. The CDR3 loop spans 13 amino acids.

The chain uses TRBV12-3 or TRBV12-4 and TRBJ1-5; D gene ambiguous. V was shortened by 6 bases and J by 7 bases, with 10 bases between the two germline ends. This CDR3 comprises 12 residues. Here the CDR3 reads CASSQHGQPQHF. For the CDR3, the DNA is TGTGCCAGCAGCCAACACGGCCAGCCCCAGCATTTT.

This clonotype has more than one count but fewer than ten. V is TRBV27 and J is TRBJ2-5; D gene uncertain. The CDR3 extends over 14 amino acids. V gave up 4 bases and J gave up 5 bases, with 14 bases separating them. CDR1 is MNHEY, CDR2 SMNVEV, per germline (reference sequence). This CDR3 is CASSSLNLWETQYF. The CDR3 DNA reads as TGTGCCAGCAGTTCGCTAAACCTTTGGGAGACCCAGTACTTC.

A few counts support this clonotype. This sequence joins TRBV12-3 or TRBV12-4 and TRBJ1-2, with D hard to call. Trimming shortened V by 1 base and J by 2 bases, and 11 bases separated the two germline ends. This CDR3 spans 15 amino acids. This CDR3 is CASSLEVGRNYGYTF. The DNA for the CDR3 is TGTGCCAGCAGTTTAGAGGTGGGCAGAAACTATGGCTACACCTTC.

This clonotype has a handful of counts. The chain recombines TRBV4-1 with TRBJ1-5; 10 positions match TRBD1. Germline CDR1 is MGHRA and CDR2 is YSYEKL. This CDR3 has 15 amino acids. J lost 6 bases, V lost 4 bases, and 6 bases had no gene match. The CDR3 DNA follows: TGCGCCAGCAGCCCAGCCGGGACAGGGGCTCAGCCCCAGCATTTT. Translation gives CASSPAGTGAQPQHF.

This chain uses TRBV20-1 with TRBJ2-5; TRBD1 might be the D (6 bases). The germline gives CDR1 DFQATT, CDR2 SNEGSKA (reference sequence). This CDR3 region has 14 residues. The germline V and J ends were trimmed by 4 bases and 5 bases, with 17 bases remaining between them. CDR3 in amino acids: CSATDGQFYETQYF. CDR3 sequence (DNA): TGCAGTGCTACTGACGGACAGTTTTACGAGACCCAGTACTTC.

This clonotype was recorded a few times. The chain is built from TRBV4-1 and TRBJ2-5, with D uncertain. CDR1 is MGHRA and CDR2 is YSYEKL in the germline V gene. V was trimmed by 1 base and J by 1 base, leaving 7 bases between them. The CDR3 is 14 residues long. The CDR3 spells CASSQGSFQETQYF. CDR3 nucleotide sequence: TGCGCCAGCAGCCAAGGGTCCTTCCAAGAGACCCAGTACTTC.

V gene TRBV18 combines with J gene TRBJ2-2; weak D call: TRBD1 (6 bases). Germline V CDR1 and CDR2: KGHSH, LQKENI. Trimming left V 3 bases short and J 3 bases short, with 14 bases between. The CDR3 is made up of 16 amino acids. The CDR3 region is CASSPERQEDTGELFF. CDR3 bases: TGTGCCAGCTCACCTGAACGACAGGAGGACACCGGGGAGCTGTTTTTT.

This clonotype was seen only a few times. The chain links TRBV12-3 or TRBV12-4 to TRBJ2-2, with 7 bases that match TRBD1. The V segment lost 6 bases and the J segment 3 bases; nucleotides outside the gene matches: 7. This CDR3 contains 15 residues. The DNA for the CDR3 is TGTGCCAGCAGCCCCGACAGGGAATACACCGGGGAGCTGTTTTTT. This translates into CASSPDREYTGELFF.

The table lists this clonotype with many counts. This chain uses TRBV12-3 or TRBV12-4 with TRBJ2-7, with D hard to call. The V end lost 5 bases, the J end lost 5 bases, and 19 bases lay between the germline ends. There are 15 residues in the CDR3. The CDR3 here is CASSPTGQEKHEQYF. CDR3 DNA sequence: TGTGCCAGCAGTCCGACCGGCCAGGAAAAGCACGAGCAGTACTTC.

This clonotype was counted only a few times. This chain uses TRBV12-3 or TRBV12-4 with TRBJ2-3, with D maybe TRBD2 (6 bases). Trimming shortened V by 2 bases and J by 0 bases, and 15 bases separated the two germline ends. The CDR3 is 17 amino acids. The CDR3 DNA follows: TGTGCCAGCAGTTTAATCCTGGCGGGAACTAGCACAGATACGCAGTATTTT. Translation gives CASSLILAGTSTDTQYF.

This clonotype came up a few times. V is TRBV5-1 and J is TRBJ2-1; D is unclear. V shed 1 base and J shed 1 base, with 15 bases lying between them. The CDR3 loop spans 17 amino acids. The germline CDR1 and CDR2 sequences are SGHRS and YFSETQ. The CDR3: CASSLSVPIGSYNEQFF. The CDR3 nucleotides read TGCGCCAGCAGCTTGAGTGTACCGATAGGGTCCTACAATGAGCAGTTCTTC.

This rearrangement joins TRBV15 to TRBJ2-2; D possibly corresponds to TRBD1 (6 bases). Trimming removed 7 bases from V and 4 bases from J, with 19 bases in between. This CDR3 spans 16 amino acids. The germline V gene encodes CDR1 LNHNV and CDR2 YYDKDF (reference sequence). The CDR3 reads CATKPWGPLGTGELFF. DNA of the CDR3: TGTGCCACCAAACCTTGGGGGCCCCTGGGCACCGGGGAGCTGTTTTTT.

The chain is built from TRBV29-1 and TRBJ2-3; D is uncertain. Germline V gives CDR1 SQVTM, CDR2 ANQGSEA. Deletions cut 0 bases from V and 1 base from J, with 17 bases between. The CDR3 runs to 17 residues. The CDR3, as DNA: TGCAGCGTTGAAGATCCATTCGACGGAACCCGCACAGATACGCAGTATTTT. It specifies CSVEDPFDGTRTDTQYF.

This clonotype occurred a few times. The chain uses TRBV7-9 and TRBJ1-1, with a weak D call TRBD1 (6 bases). Germline V gives CDR1 SEHNR, CDR2 FQNEAQ (reference sequence). The CDR3 has 15 residues. Trimming took 4 bases from V and 1 from J, leaving 13 bases between them. The CDR3 sequence is CASSSTGLWNTEAFF. CDR3 DNA: TGTGCCAGCAGCTCGACAGGTTTGTGGAACACTGAAGCTTTCTTT.